Sequencing of this T cell receptor beta chain was carried out in a study of shared clonotypes between healthy human individuals. Study-level points and caveats: A handful of donors had around 5% of their naive CD4 clonotypes in common. Sampling covered blood only; tissue repertoires likely differ. Estimated richness was generally greater in naive than memory subsets.

This clone showed up just a few times. Its antigen is unknown. V was clipped by 3 bases and J by 3 bases, with 9 bases between them. The CDR3 spans 14 residues. Germline CDR1 SGHVS, CDR2 FQNEAQ. In the study's own analysis: From ImmunoSEQ came sequences covering only the junction and carrying no quality scores, so filtering differed. Generated by immunoSEQ multiplex PCR, the TCRdb table keeps only in-frame clones and is missing some. V and J calls and clone size are copied from that table; D and trimming were computed from the DNA. The sample contains 640,000 or so clones, around 72% of which appear only once.

J is TRBJ1-3 and V is TRBV7-8; D may be TRBD1 (5 bases). The specimen sequenced was memory CD4+ T cells sorted from blood. Subset here: CD45RA-negative fraction. This sequence was found in a woman aged 30 to 39 in good health. The CDR3 region has the DNA TGTGCCAGCAGCTTGAGGGGACGTGGAAACACCATATATTTT. This sequence encodes CASSLRGRGNTIYF. Complete variable domain (other parts from reference TRBV7-8 and TRBJ1-3): GAGVSQSPRYKVAKRGQDVALRCDPISGHVSLFWYQQALGQGPEFLTYFQNEAQLDKSGLPSDRFFAERPEGSVSTLKIQRTQQEDSAVYLCASSLRGRGNTIYFGEGSWLTVV.